These 29 T cell receptor beta chains came from one sample sequenced in a study of neurological immune-mediated disorders. TCRdb fed the 5' RACE reads into MiXCR, producing one record per CDR3 protein. Among some 65,000 distinct CDR3 sequences, 3.5% to 4.5% were seen once, and the ten largest hold roughly 2.7%. Input material: PBMCs. The receptors here all came from a man in his fifties with multiple sclerosis.

The gene calls are TRBV29-1 and TRBJ1-4; D is ambiguous. Germline V gives CDR1 SQVTM, CDR2 ANQGSEA. Trimming removed 3 bases from V and 12 bases from J, with 17 bases in between. The CDR3 totals 13 residues. The CDR3 loop reads CSVEDVGSGELFF. CDR3 DNA: TGCAGCGTTGAGGACGTGGGGTCCGGGGAACTGTTTTTT. Based on the CDR3 plus reference TRBV29-1 and TRBJ1-4, the full variable domain is SAVISQKPSRDICQRGTSLTIQCQVDSQVTMMFWYRQQPGQSLTLIATANQGSEATYESGFVIDKFPISRPNLTFSTLTVSNMSPEDSSIYLCSVEDVGSGELFFGSGTQLSVL.

This clonotype has a count of ten or more. The genes are TRBV7-2 and TRBJ1-4, with 8 bases matching TRBD1. Trimming took 1 base from V and 4 from J; bases not matched to a gene: 5. Germline values: CDR1 SGHTA, CDR2 FQGNSA. The CDR3 is 16 residues long. The CDR3 here is CASSLVGGQVNEKLFF. The CDR3 DNA reads as TGTGCCAGCAGCTTAGTAGGGGGACAGGTTAATGAAAAACTGTTTTTT.

Ten or more counts support this clonotype. The genes are TRBV27 and TRBJ1-4, with TRBD1 identical over 7 bases. V lost 5 bases and J lost 5; bases outside the gene matches: 8. Germline V CDR1 and CDR2: MNHEY, SMNVEV (reference sequence). The CDR3 is 15 amino acids. CDR3 in DNA: TGTGCCAGCAGTGCGTTCAGGGGGAAGAATGAAAAACTGTTTTTT. Translated, it gives CASSAFRGKNEKLFF.

This clonotype has at least ten counts. This rearrangement joins TRBV7-9 to TRBJ2-1; 12 bases line up with TRBD2. Germline V gene lookup returns CDR1 SEHNR and CDR2 FQNEAQ (reference sequence). V was clipped by 4 bases and J by 6 bases; unmatched bases: 4. The CDR3 consists of 15 residues. CDR3 coding DNA: TGTGCCAGCAGCTCTAGCGGGGGGGCCCCCAATGAGCAGTTCTTC. This codes for CASSSSGGAPNEQFF.

This clonotype was recorded at least ten times. This clone may be a read error of a much larger clone one base away. V gene TRBV20-1 combines with J gene TRBJ2-2, with a weak D call TRBD1 (5 bases). V shed 1 base and J shed 5 bases, with 14 bases lying between them. Per germline, CDR1 DFQATT and CDR2 SNEGSKA (reference sequence). This CDR3 comprises 15 residues. The CDR3 region is CSARGYGKGTGELFF. Written as DNA, the CDR3 is TGCAGTGCTAGAGGTTACGGAAAGGGGACCGGGGAGCTGTTTTTT.

This clonotype was detected many times. The genes are TRBV7-2 and TRBJ2-5; 7 nucleotides align to TRBD1. There are 15 residues in the CDR3. Trimming took 5 bases from V and 4 from J; bases not matched to a gene: 10. Looked up from germline, CDR1 is SGHTA and CDR2 is FQGNSA. The CDR3 DNA reads as TGTGCCAGCAGCCCCGTTACAGGGGCAGGAGAGACCCAGTACTTC. This sequence encodes CASSPVTGAGETQYF.

This clonotype was seen at least ten times. V usage is TRBV5-6 and J usage is TRBJ1-1; 9 positions match TRBD1. The CDR3 has 15 amino acids. The germline V gene encodes CDR1 SGHDT and CDR2 YYEEEE. Trimming took 4 bases from V and 3 from J; bases not matched to a gene: 7. Here the CDR3 DNA reads TGTGCCAGCAGCCAGTTACAGGGGGCCTACACTGAAGCTTTCTTT. Residues: CASSQLQGAYTEAFF.

This clonotype was observed at least ten times. Written as DNA, the CDR3 is TGTGCCAGTAGTATGAATGGGAATGAGCAGTTCTTC. As protein: CASSMNGNEQFF. V is TRBV19 and J is TRBJ2-1, with D hard to call. Per germline, CDR1 LNHDA and CDR2 SQIVND (reference sequence). V was clipped by 3 bases and J by 7 bases, with 7 bases between them. This CDR3 has 12 amino acids.

This clonotype was observed many times. This sequence joins TRBV7-2 and TRBJ2-7; D not resolved. Germline-derived CDR1 and CDR2 are SGHTA and FQGNSA. The CDR3 loop spans 11 amino acids. V was trimmed by 2 bases and J by 4 bases, leaving 3 bases between them. The CDR3 nucleotides read TGTGCCAGCAGCTTACTGTACGAGCAGTACTTC. Residues: CASSLLYEQYF. The full variable domain, rest sourced from reference TRBV7-2 and TRBJ2-7, is GAGVSQSPSNKVTEKGKDVELRCDPISGHTALYWYRQSLGQGLEFLIYFQGNSAPDKSGLPSDRFSAERTGGSVSTLTIQRTQQEDSAVYLCASSLLYEQYFGPGTRLTVT.

This clonotype was recorded at least ten times. V is TRBV12-3 or TRBV12-4 and J is TRBJ2-5; D not resolved. V lost 7 bases, J lost 6 bases, and 15 bases lay in between. The CDR3 has 13 residues. In DNA form, the CDR3 reads TGTGCCAGCAACCCAACGGACGGAAAGACCCAGTACTTC. This gives the protein CASNPTDGKTQYF.

This clonotype came up many times. CDR3 protein: CASSFSSGINQPQHF. CDR3 nucleotide sequence: TGTGCCAGCAGTTTTTCCTCCGGGATAAATCAGCCCCAGCATTTT. The chain carries TRBV12-3 or TRBV12-4 and TRBJ1-5; D remains ambiguous. The length of the CDR3 is 15 residues. Trimming took off 3 bases at V and 4 bases at J, with 13 bases between the two ends.

This clonotype was picked up many times. The DNA of the CDR3 is TGCAGTCACCGGGCCCAAGAGACCCAGTACTTC. Translated, it gives CSHRAQETQYF. The chain is built from TRBV20-1 and TRBJ2-5; D uncertain. This CDR3 is built from 11 residues. Trimming stripped 8 bases from V and 1 base from J, with 8 bases between. Germline CDR1 is DFQATT and CDR2 is SNEGSKA (reference sequence).

In this sample, this clonotype turned up many times. The rearrangement joins TRBV7-6 to TRBJ2-3; 9 nucleotides line up with TRBD2. The length of the CDR3 is 17 residues. The ends lost 3 bases at V and 5 bases at J; junction bases unmatched: 12. Germline V CDR1 and CDR2: SGHVS, FNYEAQ. The CDR3, as DNA: TGTGCCAGCAGCTTCGATACAGCGGGGGGTACAGGAGATACGCAGTATTTT. The encoded protein is CASSFDTAGGTGDTQYF. Based on the CDR3 plus reference TRBV7-6 and TRBJ2-3, the full variable domain is GAGVSQSPRYKVTKRGQDVALRCDPISGHVSLYWYRQALGQGPEFLTYFNYEAQQDKSGLPNDRFSAERPEGSISTLTIQRTEQRDSAMYRCASSFDTAGGTGDTQYFGPGTRLTVL.

This clonotype was detected only a few times. The chain links TRBV10-2 to TRBJ2-5; TRBD2 aligns across 7 bases. This CDR3 comprises 17 residues. V lost 2 bases to trimming and J lost 2 bases; unmatched junction nucleotides: 11. Germline V gene data show CDR1 as WSHSY and CDR2 as SAAADI. The CDR3 DNA sequence: TGCGCCAGCAGTGAGCCCCCGGGGACGGGGGGACAAGAGACCCAGTACTTC. Its protein is CASSEPPGTGGQETQYF.

This clonotype was seen repeatedly, ten times or more. The chain joins TRBV7-2 to TRBJ2-7; weak D call: TRBD2 (6 bases). The CDR3 loop spans 16 amino acids. Germline-derived CDR1 and CDR2 are SGHTA and FQGNSA. V was pared by 5 bases and J by 2 bases, with 19 bases between. CDR3 nucleotides: TGTGCCAGCAGCGGACCAGGGACTCTCTCCGCCTACGAGCAGTACTTC. Protein: CASSGPGTLSAYEQYF.

This clonotype has at least ten counts. V gene TRBV25-1 combines with J gene TRBJ1-6; 9 bases are a match to TRBD1. The CDR3 totals 14 residues. V shed 6 bases, J shed 9 bases, and the junction held 6 bases outside the gene matches. Germline V gene lookup returns CDR1 MGHDK and CDR2 SYGVNS. CDR3 nucleotides: TGTGCCAGCAGCTATGGGACAGGGATTTCACCCCTCCACTTT. As protein: CASSYGTGISPLHF.

There are many counts of this clonotype. This sequence joins TRBV15 and TRBJ1-1; no clear D gene. From germline, CDR1 is LNHNV and CDR2 YYDKDF (reference sequence). The CDR3 is 13 amino acids. V lost 0 bases to trimming and J lost 2 bases, with 4 bases between them. In nucleotides, the CDR3 is TGTGCCACCAGCAGAGACGTAAACACTGAAGCTTTCTTT. This translates into CATSRDVNTEAFF.

This clonotype was picked up many times. J is TRBJ1-2 and V is TRBV7-9; D unclear. V was pared by 1 base and J by 4 bases, with 13 bases between. The CDR3 consists of 15 residues. Germline CDR1 SEHNR, CDR2 FQNEAQ (reference sequence). The CDR3: CASSLDFGVGYGYTF. Written as DNA, the CDR3 is TGTGCCAGCAGCTTAGATTTCGGGGTCGGCTATGGCTACACCTTC.

This clonotype was found many times. V and J are TRBV10-2 and TRBJ2-5; 7 positions match TRBD2. Germline trimming cut 10 bases from V and 2 bases from J; bases unmatched to any gene: 13. CDR1 and CDR2 (germline): WSHSY, SAAADI. The length of the CDR3 is 15 residues. The CDR3 region is CAISRLLGGQETQYF. The CDR3, as DNA: TGCGCCATCTCCAGACTTTTGGGGGGGCAAGAGACCCAGTACTTC.

V and J are TRBV7-2 and TRBJ2-7; D not resolved. The CDR3 is made up of 13 amino acids. V lost 4 bases to trimming and J lost 3 bases, with 10 bases between them. Germline V gene sequence: CDR1 SGHTA, CDR2 FQGNSA. This CDR3 reads CASSSGTLYEQYV. DNA of the CDR3: TGTGCCAGCAGCTCCGGCACCCTCTACGAGCAGTACGTC.

This clonotype is medium-sized by share. This chain joins TRBV7-6 and TRBJ1-4; D is uncertain. Germline CDR1 reads SGHVS; CDR2 reads FNYEAQ. V dropped 3 bases and J dropped 7 bases, with 9 bases sitting between them. The CDR3 spans 13 residues. The CDR3 loop reads CASSFGPSEKLFF. CDR3 bases: TGTGCCAGCAGCTTTGGTCCTTCTGAAAAACTGTTTTTT.

There are many counts of this clonotype. CDR3 nucleotide sequence: TGCGCCAGCAGCCCAGGGGGCCTGGGCACTGAAGCTTTCTTT. Amino acid sequence: CASSPGGLGTEAFF. This sequence joins TRBV5-1 and TRBJ1-1, with 8 bases lining up with TRBD1. J was trimmed by 4 bases and V by 4 bases; bases with no gene match: 6. Germline lookup yields CDR1 SGHRS and CDR2 YFSETQ. This CDR3 has 14 residues.

This chain links TRBV7-8 with TRBJ2-6; a possible D gene is TRBD2 (6 bases). V gave up 3 bases and J gave up 0 bases, with 6 bases separating them. CDR1 and CDR2 (germline): SGHVS, FQNEAQ. This CDR3 has 15 residues. The CDR3 loop is CASSFGSSGANVLTF. The DNA for the CDR3 is TGTGCCAGCAGCTTCGGGAGCTCTGGGGCCAACGTCCTGACTTTC.

This clonotype was seen only a few times. The chain has TRBV20-1 and TRBJ2-2, with TRBD1 identical over 7 bases. Losses at the gene ends were 6 bases for V and 2 bases for J; bases not matched to a gene: 9. In germline, CDR1 is DFQATT, CDR2 SNEGSKA (reference sequence). CDR3 length equals 15 residues. CDR3 in DNA: TGCAGTGCGTCGGGACAGCCGGTAAACACCGGGGAGCTGTTTTTT. Protein product: CSASGQPVNTGELFF.

This clonotype has ten or more counts. As DNA, the CDR3 is TGTGCCAGCAGGAAGACAGAAAACACTGAAGCTTTCTTT. Translation: CASRKTENTEAFF. V and J are TRBV28 and TRBJ1-1; D may be TRBD1 (5 bases). Trimming pared 6 bases from V and 2 bases from J, leaving 10 bases between. The CDR3 has 13 residues. Germline CDR1 and CDR2: MDHEN and SYDVKM. Looking up the rest from reference TRBV28 and TRBJ1-1 gives the full variable domain: DVKVTQSSRYLVKRTGEKVFLECVQDMDHENMFWYRQDPGLGLRLIYFSYDVKMKEKGDIPEGYSVSREKKERFSLILESASTNQTSMYLCASRKTENTEAFFGQGTRLTVV.

This clonotype turned up a few times. This rearrangement joins TRBV25-1 to TRBJ1-2, with D tentatively TRBD1 (6 bases). V lost 3 bases and J lost 4, with 15 bases in between. CDR1 is MGHDK, CDR2 SYGVNS, per germline. The CDR3 has 15 residues. The CDR3 sequence: CASSDTGSLGYGYTF. The CDR3 DNA sequence: TGTGCCAGCAGTGACACAGGGTCCTTAGGCTATGGCTACACCTTC.

The rearrangement links TRBV24-1 to TRBJ2-2; 9 bases align to TRBD2. Looked up from germline, CDR1 is KGHDR and CDR2 is SFDVKD. After removal of 2 bases from V and 8 bases from J, the junction contained 8 bases not matched to a gene. CDR3 length equals 16 residues. Written as DNA, the CDR3 is TGTGCCACCAGTGATTCCCGACTAGCGGTCAAGGGGGAGCTGTTTTTT. It specifies CATSDSRLAVKGELFF.

In this sample, this clonotype turned up many times. The chain joins TRBV4-3 to TRBJ2-7, with 8 bases that match TRBD1. The trim removed 0 bases at V and 3 bases at J, leaving 13 bases unmatched. The CDR3 is 18 residues long. CDR1 is LGHNA and CDR2 is YSLEER in the germline V gene. In nucleotides, the CDR3 is TGCGCCAGCAGCCAAGATCGGGCAGTAGGGACAGGCCGCTACGAGCAGTACTTC. Translated: CASSQDRAVGTGRYEQYF.

This clonotype has ten or more counts. The CDR3 DNA reads as TGCAGTGCCCCCATACCGGGACAGAAGAACACTGAAGCTTTCTTT. Protein: CSAPIPGQKNTEAFF. The V and J genes are TRBV20-1 and TRBJ1-1, with 7 bases matching TRBD1. The CDR3 totals 15 residues. Trimming at V came to 6 bases and at J to 1 base, leaving 11 bases not matched to a gene. The V gene's germline CDR1 is DFQATT and CDR2 SNEGSKA (reference sequence).